This T cell receptor (beta chain) was identified in a study of cytomegalovirus exposure and HLA in healthy donors. Germline V gives CDR1 SGHRS, CDR2 YFSETQ. CDR3 length: 15 amino acids. Primers for the PCR totalled 60 Vbeta and 13 Jbeta. Profiling relied on immunoSEQ multiplex PCR, and the TCRdb table lists in-frame clones only, not all of them. This sample yields approximately 110,000 clones, of which around 77% are seen a single time; roughly 4% belongs to the top ten. The specimen was PBMCs. This sequence originates from a human donor in good health. The chain combines TRBV5-1 with TRBJ2-5, with TRBD2 identical over 13 bases. The J call could be wrong; TRBJ2-7 is a better fit for the DNA end. CDR3 in amino acids: CASSLGTSGSYEQYF. The CDR3 DNA sequence: TGCGCCAGCAGCTTGGGGACTAGCGGGAGTTACGAGCAGTACTTC.